The source of this T cell receptor beta chain is a study of blood T cell repertoires in COVID-19 (TCRdb year 2020). About the full investigation: Samples covering the acute and convalescent phases of COVID-19 were provided by collaborators in the United States, Italy and Spain. The prospective study material was composed of cDNA or gDNA derived from T cells, B-cell-depleted T cells, or PBMCs. The dataset comprised deeply sampled blood TCRbeta repertoires from subjects exposed to, actively infected with, or recovered from COVID-19. The repertoires were released in a freely available public database intended as a resource for research on the immune response to SARS-CoV-2. The samples were drawn from the first 160 participants of the ongoing ImmuneRACE study and from about 1,200 subjects provided by 6 global collaborators. The sample metadata nearly always contained a de-identified subject ID, COVID-19 status, age in years and sex. HLA class I and class II types, where available, came from metadata supplied by the sample provider rather than from assay-based typing. What the authors observed across the whole study: Clinical and demographic metadata were provided uncurated, with the amount varying by source and participant.

TCRbeta CDR3 regions were amplified from genomic DNA by means of the immunoSEQ Assay, a bias-controlled multiplex PCR. The paper's processing steps were these. Within the assay, amplification of reference gene primers was used to estimate how many nucleated cells each sample contained. To quantify the absolute abundance of each unique TCRbeta CDR3 rearrangement, sequence reads were collapsed and filtered. For each sample, productive Simpson clonality was calculated by taking the square root of Simpson's diversity index across productive rearrangements. TCRdb's version of the immuneACCESS table is confined to in-frame rearrangements and falls short of the full clone set. An unresolved V gene accounts for under half of the shortfall where checked; the remainder is of unknown origin. V, J and clone size are taken as reported in that table, and D and trimming were inferred from the DNA itself. The sample data list some 160,000 clones, and 88% of these were observed just once. The ten largest clonotypes hold approximately 6.6% of the sample.

About this clone itself: Its antigen is still unknown. No base quality values were provided; no much bigger clone lies one nucleotide off.

Participants in the prospective study were aged about 18 to 100 years, lived in some 24 United States geographic areas, and enrolled through a virtual design. In the prospective study, participants were assigned to cohorts based on the clinical history participants reported in a screening survey and a study questionnaire. ImmuneRACE Cohort 3 recovered participants were defined by two consecutive negative NP/OP PCR tests, healthcare professional clearance, or symptom resolution. Each participant in the prospective study had whole blood, serum and a nasopharyngeal or oropharyngeal swab collected by mobile phlebotomists. Prospective study participants could optionally give additional blood draws and questionnaires over an approximately two-month period. Before DNA extraction, blood samples from the prospective study were shipped at room temperature or frozen. The V end gives up 11 bases and the J end 5 bases, leaving 11 bases in the junction not matched to a gene. The germline V gene (reference sequence) supplies CDR1 LNHDA and CDR2 SQIVND. CDR3 length: 14 amino acids, cysteine to phenylalanine. CDR3 DNA is the only sequence kept; it has 42 bases, read in frame from the first base.

The sequence derives from a woman in her forties or fifties who had recovered from COVID-19. This receptor chain uses TRBV19 and TRBJ2-7, with 11 bases in between that match TRBD1. Material: PBMCs or T cells enriched from blood (not recorded which). The CDR3 region: CAVGLGQGANEQYF. DNA sequence: TGTGCCGTAGGCCTCGGACAGGGGGCCAACGAGCAGTACTTC.